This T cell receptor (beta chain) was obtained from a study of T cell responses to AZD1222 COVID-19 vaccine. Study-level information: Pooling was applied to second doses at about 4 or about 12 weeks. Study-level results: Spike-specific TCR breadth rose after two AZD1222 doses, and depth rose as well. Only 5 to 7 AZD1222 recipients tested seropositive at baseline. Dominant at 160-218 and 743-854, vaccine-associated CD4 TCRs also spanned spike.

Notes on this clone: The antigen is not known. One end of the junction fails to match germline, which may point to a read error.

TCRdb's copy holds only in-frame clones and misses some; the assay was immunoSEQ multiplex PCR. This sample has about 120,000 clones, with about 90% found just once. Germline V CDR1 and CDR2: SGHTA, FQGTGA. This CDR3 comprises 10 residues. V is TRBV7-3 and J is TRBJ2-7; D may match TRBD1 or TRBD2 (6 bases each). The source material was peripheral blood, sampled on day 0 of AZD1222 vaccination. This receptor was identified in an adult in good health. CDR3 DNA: TGTGCCAGCGATGAGGGGGGTACGAACTTC. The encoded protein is CASDEGGTNF.